This passage covers 20 T cell receptor beta chains from one sample sequenced in a study of T cell clusters in autoimmune cytopenias. TRB amplification used approximately 250 ng of peripheral blood genomic DNA. TRB rearrangements were amplified by touch-down multiplex PCR with mixed TRB-A/B primers. Following a re-call of the multiplex PCR reads, TCRdb has one entry per CDR3 protein and lacks DNA. This listing includes thousands of distinct CDR3 sequences. The sample consisted of peripheral blood. The source is a human donor with an autoimmune cytopenia or autoimmune hepatitis (not recorded which).

The chain couples TRBV27 to TRBJ2-3; there is no DNA to check the TCRdb D call of TRBD2. The CDR3 spans 14 residues. Germline CDR1 reads MNHEY; CDR2 reads SMNVEV (reference sequence). This CDR3 reads CASRGLFLADTQYF.

The chain employs TRBV20-1 and TRBJ2-3; TCRdb's D call, TRBD2, is unchecked because there is no DNA. Germline values: CDR1 DFQATT, CDR2 SNEGSKA (reference sequence). The CDR3 has 14 residues. CDR3: CSARLASSTDTQYF.

J is TRBJ1-6 and V is TRBV18; the D call of TRBD1 rests on TCRdb alone, since no DNA is present to check it. The CDR3 extends over 14 amino acids. CDR1 and CDR2 from the germline V gene are KGHSH and LQKENI. This CDR3 is CASSPGAGDSPLHF.

The rearrangement uses TRBV20-1 and TRBJ1-1; the TRBD1 assignment by TCRdb is unverifiable without DNA. The CDR3 loop spans 12 amino acids. The germline CDR1 and CDR2 sequences are DFQATT and SNEGSKA (reference sequence). CDR3 amino acids: CSATQGGTEAFF.

This clonotype registers medium-sized by frequency. The chain is built from TRBV29-1 and TRBJ2-1; the TRBD1 assignment by TCRdb is unverifiable without DNA. Germline V CDR1 and CDR2: SQVTM, ANQGSEA. The CDR3 consists of 14 residues. The CDR3 sequence: CSVDPGQGGSEQFF.

According to its frequency, this clonotype is medium-sized. This chain links TRBV5-4 with TRBJ2-3; TCRdb's D call of TRBD2 is untestable without DNA. The germline V gene has CDR1 SGHNT and CDR2 YYREEE (reference sequence). This CDR3 region has 15 residues. CDR3 sequence: CASSLAGVQTDTQYF.

The CDR3: CASSFPSGTLSTDTQYF. V is TRBV5-6 and J is TRBJ2-3; TCRdb's D gene call, TRBD2, goes unchecked for lack of DNA. Germline V lookup: CDR1 SGHDT, CDR2 YYEEEE. This CDR3 spans 17 amino acids.

The chain couples TRBV27 to TRBJ2-7; TCRdb lists TRBD1, though no DNA is available to test this call. The V gene's germline CDR1 is MNHEY and CDR2 SMNVEV (reference sequence). This CDR3 contains 15 residues. This CDR3 is CASSRSFSGSPEQYF.

The chain combines TRBV5-4 with TRBJ2-2. Looked up from germline, CDR1 is SGHNT and CDR2 is YYREEE (reference sequence). CDR3 length equals 15 residues. The CDR3 reads CASSLDGVNTGELFF.

The chain employs TRBV20-1 and TRBJ2-2; without DNA, the TCRdb call of TRBD1 cannot be checked. Germline loops: CDR1 DFQATT, CDR2 SNEGSKA (reference sequence). The CDR3 runs 13 residues. The CDR3 spells CSARGTNTGELFF.

By frequency, this clonotype registers medium-sized (0.01 to 0.1%). The chain is built from TRBV30 and TRBJ1-2. The CDR3 has 12 residues. The germline gives CDR1 GTSNPN, CDR2 SVGIG (reference sequence). This CDR3 reads CAWRGNHYGYTF.

The J gene is TRBJ1-1, the V gene TRBV5-1; checking the TCRdb D call of TRBD1 is not possible without DNA. CDR3 size: 13 residues. CDR1 and CDR2 (germline): SGHRS, YFSETQ. CDR3 in amino acids: CASRAGVNTEAFF.

The chain uses TRBV24-1 and TRBJ2-6; there is no DNA to check the TCRdb D call of TRBD1. The CDR3 runs 18 residues. Germline lookup yields CDR1 KGHDR and CDR2 SFDVKD. CDR3 protein: CATSELRGGKSGANVLTF.

This clonotype counts as medium-sized by frequency. Here the CDR3 reads CASSRRGTGGSDTQYF. V and J are TRBV7-9 and TRBJ2-3; absent DNA, TCRdb's TRBD1 call cannot be checked. The CDR3 is 16 residues long. Germline V gene sequence: CDR1 SEHNR, CDR2 FQNEAQ (reference sequence).

V gene TRBV12-3 or TRBV12-4 combines with J gene TRBJ1-2. The CDR3 extends over 12 amino acids. This chain's CDR3 is CASSFSLGGYTF.

This sequence joins TRBV5-4 and TRBJ1-2. The CDR3 loop spans 14 amino acids. Per the germline V gene, CDR1 is SGHNT and CDR2 is YYREEE (reference sequence). The CDR3 reads CASSQNKGFGGYTF.

The chain joins TRBV4-2 to TRBJ2-3. Germline CDR1 LGHNA, CDR2 YNFKEQ. The CDR3 is 11 amino acids. The chain's CDR3 is CASSLQDTQYF.

The V and J genes are TRBV12-3 or TRBV12-4 and TRBJ2-5; TCRdb lists TRBD1, though no DNA is available to test this call. The CDR3 spans 15 residues. Here the CDR3 reads CASSFAGGRGETQYF.

This rearrangement joins TRBV6-1 to TRBJ2-5; with no DNA, the TCRdb D assignment of TRBD1 cannot be verified. Per the germline V gene, CDR1 is MNHNS and CDR2 is SASEGT. The CDR3 has 14 amino acids. The CDR3: CASRARWEQETQYF.

Measured by frequency, this clonotype is medium-sized. The chain carries TRBV6-5 and TRBJ2-7. The CDR3 is 15 amino acids. Germline assignment: CDR1 MNHEY and CDR2 SVGAGI. CDR3 sequence: CASSTGELGAYEQYF.